Listed here are 10 T cell receptor beta chains from one sample, sequenced in a study of T cells in Graves' hyperthyroidism and ophthalmopathy (dated by TCRdb to about 2019). Library prep was done by multiplex PCR. Sequenced using an Illumina HiSeq 2000. The TCR beta CDR3 regions were amplified from RNA transcripts. A first-round RT-PCR of the TCR CDR3 used the HTBI primer set with the Qiagen OneStep RT-PCR kit. TCRdb applied fastp at Q25 and MiXCR to the public reads, then kept only in-frame beta chains. Rows matching on CDR3 protein sequence are summarized as one entry with the most common DNA and genes. The sample profile shows some 700,000 distinct CDR3 sequences; approximately 15% of them were found once. The ten largest account for roughly a sixth of the sample. Material: blood. These receptor sequences come from a man in his fifties with Graves' hyperthyroidism.

This clonotype was picked up many times. The chain recombines TRBV2 with TRBJ2-7; D remains ambiguous. The germline CDR1 and CDR2 sequences are SNHLY and FYNNEI. CDR3 length equals 13 residues. V was shortened by 5 bases and J by 7 bases, with 15 bases between the two germline ends. The CDR3 protein is CASSYDQTREQYF. CDR3 DNA: TGTGCCAGCAGTTACGACCAGACTCGGGAGCAGTACTTC.

The rearrangement joins TRBV4-1 to TRBJ2-2, with 11 bases matching TRBD2. The germline CDR1 and CDR2 sequences are MGHRA and YSYEKL. After removal of 6 bases from V and 3 bases from J, the junction contained 6 bases not matched to a gene. The CDR3 has 16 amino acids. CDR3 sequence (DNA): TGCGCCAGCAGTAACCTAGCGGGAGGATACACCGGGGAGCTGTTTTTT. The encoded protein is CASSNLAGGYTGELFF.

This clonotype has a handful of counts. The V call is TRBV28, the J call TRBJ2-7; D perhaps matches TRBD2 (7 bases). Trimming shortened V by 3 bases and J by 7 bases, and 16 bases separated the two germline ends. Per germline, CDR1 MDHEN and CDR2 SYDVKM. The CDR3 spans 14 residues. CDR3: CASSLYRGAWEQYF. The CDR3 DNA reads TGTGCCAGCAGTTTGTATCGGGGGGCGTGGGAGCAGTACTTC.

This clonotype was seen a handful of times. A much larger clone sits a single nucleotide away, making a read error possible. Likely a read error: the CDR3 ends without its conserved phenylalanine or tryptophan. The chain is built from TRBV11-1 and TRBJ2-7; 7 positions agree with TRBD2. Per germline, CDR1 SGHAT and CDR2 FQDESV (reference sequence). The CDR3 consists of 14 residues. Trimming took 5 bases from V and 5 from J; bases not matched to a gene: 9. For the CDR3, the DNA is TGTGCCAGCAGCCCGGTGGCAGGGACTAACGAGCAGTACCTC. Protein: CASSPVAGTNEQYL.

The V gene is TRBV12-3 or TRBV12-4, the J gene TRBJ2-4, with TRBD2 matching 7 bases. V shed 3 bases and J 5 bases; nucleotides not matched to a gene: 7. CDR3 length: 15 residues. CDR3 residues: CASSFRTSRENIQYF. For the CDR3, the DNA is TGTGCCAGCAGTTTCCGGACTAGTAGAGAAAACATTCAGTACTTC.

In this sample, this clonotype turned up many times. This chain links TRBV7-9 with TRBJ2-1, with 13 bases aligning to TRBD2. The CDR3 spans 17 residues. The junction had 8 bases not matched to a gene; V was cut back by 5 bases and J by 4 bases. From germline, CDR1 is SEHNR and CDR2 FQNEAQ (reference sequence). As DNA, the CDR3 is TGTGCCAGCAGCCACCTACGGACTAGCGGGAGTTACAATGAGCAGTTCTTC. Translated, it gives CASSHLRTSGSYNEQFF.

This clonotype showed up just a few times. The junction does not match germline at one end; this may be a read error. The rearrangement joins TRBV5-6 to TRBJ2-1, with 12 bases matching TRBD2. CDR3 length: 15 amino acids. CDR1 is SGHDT, CDR2 YYEEEE, per germline. CDR3 DNA sequence: TGTGCCAGCGGCTTTTCGGGACTAGCGGGTCAGGAGCAGTTCTTC. It yields the protein CASGFSGLAGQEQFF.

This clonotype was counted at least ten times. The chain joins TRBV2 to TRBJ1-5; tentatively, D is TRBD1 (5 bases). The CDR3 extends over 15 amino acids. Trimming cost V 2 bases and J 5 bases, with 13 bases left between them. Germline V gene sequence: CDR1 SNHLY, CDR2 FYNNEI. The CDR3, as DNA: TGTGCCAGCAGTGAAAGGCCAGGGCTAGATCAGCCCCAGCATTTT. Encoded protein: CASSERPGLDQPQHF. The full variable domain, with the rest looked up from reference TRBV2 and TRBJ1-5, is EPEVTQTPSHQVTQMGQEVILRCVPISNHLYFYWYRQILGQKVEFLVSFYNNEISEKSEIFDDQFSVERPDGSNFTLKIRSTKLEDSAMYFCASSERPGLDQPQHFGDGTRLSIL.

Note on this clonotype: With a much larger clone just one base away, this may be a read error. The chain has TRBV12-5 and TRBJ2-1; possibly TRBD2 for D (7 bases). Between the trimmed V and J ends, which lost 8 bases and 1 base, there was a span of 18 bases. The germline CDR1 and CDR2 sequences are LGHNT and FRNRAP. The CDR3 runs to 16 residues. CDR3 residues: CASSISGDKSYNEQFF. CDR3 nucleotide sequence: TGTGCTAGTAGCATCAGCGGGGACAAATCCTACAATGAGCAGTTCTTC.

This clonotype showed up just a few times. The chain recombines TRBV18 with TRBJ1-5; tentatively, D is TRBD1 (5 bases). The CDR3 extends over 13 amino acids. Germline CDR1 KGHSH, CDR2 LQKENI. The V gene lost 8 bases and the J gene lost 5 bases, with 13 bases spanning the gap. The CDR3 region is CASQAGPDQPQHF. The CDR3 coding sequence is TGTGCCAGCCAGGCAGGGCCCGATCAGCCCCAGCATTTT.